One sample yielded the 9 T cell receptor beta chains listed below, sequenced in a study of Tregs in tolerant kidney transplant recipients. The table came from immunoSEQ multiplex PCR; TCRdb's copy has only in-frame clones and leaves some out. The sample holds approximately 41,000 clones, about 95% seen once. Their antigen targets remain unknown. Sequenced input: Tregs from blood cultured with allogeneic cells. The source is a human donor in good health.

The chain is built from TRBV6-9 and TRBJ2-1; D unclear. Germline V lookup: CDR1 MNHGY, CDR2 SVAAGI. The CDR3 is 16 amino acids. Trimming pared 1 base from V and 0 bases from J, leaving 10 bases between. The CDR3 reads CASSYCLLSSYNEQFF. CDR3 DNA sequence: TGTGCCAGCAGTTATTGCCTCTTAAGCTCCTACAATGAGCAGTTCTTC.

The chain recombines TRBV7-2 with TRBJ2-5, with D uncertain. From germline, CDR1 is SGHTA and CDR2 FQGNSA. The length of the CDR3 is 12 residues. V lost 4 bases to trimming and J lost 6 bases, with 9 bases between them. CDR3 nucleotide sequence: TGTGCCAGCAGCTCGCCCGCCCAGACCCAGTACTTC. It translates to CASSSPAQTQYF.

CDR3 sequence: CASSPGLRTEAFF. CDR3 nucleotide sequence: TGTGCCAGCTCCCCTGGACTTCGAACTGAAGCTTTCTTT. The genes are TRBV6-1 and TRBJ1-1, with D hard to call. With 8 bases removed from V and 5 bases from J, the gap between germline ends came to 15 bases. This CDR3 is built from 13 residues. The V gene's germline CDR1 is MNHNS and CDR2 SASEGT.

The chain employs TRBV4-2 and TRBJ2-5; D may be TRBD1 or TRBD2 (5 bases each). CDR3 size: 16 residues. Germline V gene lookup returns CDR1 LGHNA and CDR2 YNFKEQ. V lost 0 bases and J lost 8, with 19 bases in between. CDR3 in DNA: TGTGCCAGCAGCCAAGATCCGGGACCGCGGTACTTAACCCAGTACTTC. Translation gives CASSQDPGPRYLTQYF.

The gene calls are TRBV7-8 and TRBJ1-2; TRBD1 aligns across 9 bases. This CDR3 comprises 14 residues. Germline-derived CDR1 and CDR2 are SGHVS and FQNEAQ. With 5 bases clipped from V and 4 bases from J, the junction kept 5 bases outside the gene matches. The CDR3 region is CASSRTGAGYGYTF. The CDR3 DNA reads TGTGCCAGCAGCAGGACAGGGGCGGGCTATGGCTACACCTTC.

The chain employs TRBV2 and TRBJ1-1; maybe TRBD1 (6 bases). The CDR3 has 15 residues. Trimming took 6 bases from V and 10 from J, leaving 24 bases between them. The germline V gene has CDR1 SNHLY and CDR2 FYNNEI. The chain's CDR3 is CASSLQGSIRLGAFF. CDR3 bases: TGTGCCAGCAGCTTACAGGGTTCCATTCGACTGGGAGCTTTCTTT.

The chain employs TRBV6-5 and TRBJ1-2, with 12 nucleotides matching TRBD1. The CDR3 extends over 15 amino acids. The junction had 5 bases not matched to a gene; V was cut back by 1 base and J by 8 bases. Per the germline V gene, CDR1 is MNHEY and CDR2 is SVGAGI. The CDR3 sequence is CASSYWGQGAGGYTF. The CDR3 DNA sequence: TGTGCCAGCAGTTACTGGGGACAGGGGGCAGGGGGCTACACCTTC.

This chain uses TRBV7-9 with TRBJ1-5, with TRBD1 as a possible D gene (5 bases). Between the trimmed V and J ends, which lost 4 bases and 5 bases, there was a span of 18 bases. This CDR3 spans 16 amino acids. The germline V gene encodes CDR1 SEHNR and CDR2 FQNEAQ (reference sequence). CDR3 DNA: TGTGCCAGCAGCTATAGAATGGGAGGGGCGGATCAGCCCCAGCATTTT. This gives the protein CASSYRMGGADQPQHF.

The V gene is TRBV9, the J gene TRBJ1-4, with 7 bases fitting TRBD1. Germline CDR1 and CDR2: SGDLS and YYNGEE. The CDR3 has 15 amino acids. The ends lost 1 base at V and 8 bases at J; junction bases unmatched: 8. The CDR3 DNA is TGTGCCAGCAGCGTATTGGGAGGGGGCAGCGAAAAACTGTTTTTT. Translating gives CASSVLGGGSEKLFF.